This T cell receptor (beta chain) was documented in a study of blood T cell repertoires in COVID-19. Study-wide context: Whether acute or convalescent, the COVID-19 samples came from the United States, Italy and Spain. T cells, B-cell-depleted T cells, or PBMCs provided the cDNA or gDNA that served as material.

Assay used: immunoSEQ multiplex PCR; TCRdb lists only in-frame clones, some missing. The repertoire holds 55,000 to 75,000 clones, about 81% seen once, with 9.2% in the top ten. CDR1 and CDR2 from the germline V gene are SGHDT and YYEEEE. The CDR3 length is 16 residues. V lost 3 bases and J 6 bases, leaving 21 bases between the germline ends. The clonotype originates from a human donor in a cohort sampled during active COVID-19. Sequenced material: peripheral blood. V gene TRBV5-6 combines with J gene TRBJ1-2, with a possible D match to TRBD1 (6 bases). The CDR3 bases are TGTGCCAGCAGCTCGGTCCTTCGCGCAGGGGTGAATGGCTACACCTTC. It specifies CASSSVLRAGVNGYTF. Using reference TRBV5-6 and TRBJ1-2 for the parts outside the CDR3, the full variable domain is DAGVTQSPTHLIKTRGQQVTLRCSPKSGHDTVSWYQQALGQGPQFIFQYYEEEERQRGNFPDRFSGHQFPNYSSELNVNALLLGDSALYLCASSSVLRAGVNGYTFGSGTRLTVV.